These 5 T cell receptor beta chains came from one sample sequenced in a study of CD8 T cells in Susac syndrome. An input of about 0.5 to 1 ug of RNA was subjected to reverse transcription using random hexamers. A single record per CDR3 protein comes from TCRdb applying MiXCR to the immunoSEQ multiplex PCR reads. The table lists 250,000 to 300,000 distinct CDR3 sequences, roughly 81% of them singletons. The sample consisted of CD8+ T cells from PBMCs. Every receptor here comes from a human donor with multiple sclerosis.

The table lists this clonotype with a count of one. V gene TRBV24-1 combines with J gene TRBJ1-2, with D perhaps TRBD1 (6 bases). Trimming stripped 4 bases from V and 4 bases from J, with 12 bases between. CDR3 length: 14 residues. CDR1 is KGHDR and CDR2 is SFDVKD in the germline V gene. This CDR3 is CATSDQDSLYGYTF. The CDR3 DNA sequence: TGTGCCACCAGTGACCAGGACAGTCTCTATGGCTACACCTTC.

J is TRBJ2-2 and V is TRBV29-1; 14 positions match TRBD2. The trim removed 6 bases at V and 6 bases at J, leaving 6 bases unmatched. Germline V gives CDR1 SQVTM, CDR2 ANQGSEA. The CDR3 length is 15 residues. CDR3 loop: CSVTSGRALSGELFF. The CDR3 DNA reads TGCAGCGTGACTAGCGGGAGGGCCCTTTCCGGGGAGCTGTTTTTT.

The chain has TRBV20-1 and TRBJ2-7, with D hard to call. Trimming stripped 3 bases from V and 4 bases from J, with 16 bases between. The CDR3 sequence is 14 residues long. CDR1 and CDR2 (germline): DFQATT, SNEGSKA (reference sequence). This chain's CDR3 is CSASTPDVDYEQYF. The CDR3 nucleotides read TGCAGTGCTAGTACCCCTGATGTGGATTACGAGCAGTACTTC.

Written as DNA, the CDR3 is TGTGCCAGCAGTCCAGGACTCTCGAACACTGAAGCTTTCTTT. Translating it yields CASSPGLSNTEAFF. The chain has TRBV2 and TRBJ1-1, with D hard to call. This CDR3 is built from 14 residues. Trimming left V 5 bases short and J 1 base short, with 11 bases between. The germline V gene encodes CDR1 SNHLY and CDR2 FYNNEI.

The chain joins TRBV7-2 to TRBJ2-3; TRBD1 is a possible D gene (6 bases). V dropped 4 bases and J dropped 11 bases, with 13 bases sitting between them. The CDR3 sequence is 12 residues long. CDR1 SGHTA and CDR2 FQGNSA come from the germline V gene. The CDR3 DNA sequence: TGTGCCAGCAGCTGGGGGCGCGGAGGGCAGTATTTT. This encodes CASSWGRGGQYF.